The 15 T cell receptor beta chains given below trace back to one sample, sequenced in a study of T-cell reconstitution after alpha-beta-depleted transplantation in children. Preparation of the TCRbeta library involved a method that used unique molecular identifiers. A single record per CDR3 protein comes from TCRdb applying MiXCR to the PCR reads. The table includes almost 250,000 distinct CDR3 sequences, 25% detected once. The sequences come from PBMCs, collected before TCRalphabeta/CD19-depleted stem cell transplant. The receptors stem from a girl aged 2-10 years with Fanconi anemia, due to receive a stem cell transplant.

This clonotype was seen only a few times. The rearrangement uses TRBV7-6 and TRBJ2-1, with TRBD2 matching 13 bases. V dropped 1 base and J dropped 9; count of bases not matched to a gene: 0. The CDR3 loop spans 14 amino acids. Germline V lookup: CDR1 SGHVS, CDR2 FNYEAQ. CDR3 nucleotide sequence: TGTGCCAGCAGCTTAGGACTAGCGGGAGGTGAGCAGTTCTTC. Translated, it gives CASSLGLAGGEQFF.

The chain joins TRBV5-1 to TRBJ2-2; D uncertain. The CDR3 is made up of 15 amino acids. The germline V gene has CDR1 SGHRS and CDR2 YFSETQ. Trimming shortened V by 0 bases and J by 0 bases, and 6 bases separated the two germline ends. Here the CDR3 reads CASSLGLSNTGELFF. The CDR3 DNA follows: TGCGCCAGCAGCTTGGGATTGTCGAACACCGGGGAGCTGTTTTTT.

The gene calls are TRBV5-1 and TRBJ2-7; 8 nucleotides match TRBD2. Germline assignment: CDR1 SGHRS and CDR2 YFSETQ. The CDR3 is made up of 15 amino acids. With V trimmed by 0 bases and J by 3 bases, 5 bases remained unmatched. For the CDR3, the DNA is TGCGCCAGCAGCTTGGCCATAGCGGGAAACTACGAGCAGTACTTC. Residues: CASSLAIAGNYEQYF. Filled out from reference TRBV5-1 and TRBJ2-7, the complete variable domain reads KAGVTQTPRYLIKTRGQQVTLSCSPISGHRSVSWYQQTPGQGLQFLFEYFSETQRNKGNFPGRFSGRQFSNSRSEMNVSTLELGDSALYLCASSLAIAGNYEQYFGPGTRLTVT.

V gene TRBV10-3 combines with J gene TRBJ2-5; the match to TRBD2 covers 7 bases. Losses at the gene ends were 2 bases for V and 3 bases for J; bases not matched to a gene: 9. The CDR3 runs 16 residues. The germline gives CDR1 ENHRY, CDR2 SYGVKD. CDR3 coding DNA: TGTGCCATCAGTGAGCTGACTAGCTCATCAAAAGAGACCCAGTACTTC. The encoded protein is CAISELTSSSKETQYF.

In its sample, this clonotype was seen many times. This chain links TRBV20-1 with TRBJ2-3; D is ambiguous. Between the trimmed V and J ends, which lost 0 bases and 4 bases, there was a span of 14 bases. In germline, CDR1 is DFQATT, CDR2 SNEGSKA (reference sequence). The CDR3 spans 15 residues. CDR3 region: CSARDPWRPPDTQYF. For the CDR3, the DNA is TGCAGTGCTAGAGATCCTTGGCGGCCACCAGATACGCAGTATTTT.

Of note for this clonotype: Compared with germline, one end of the junction differs, possibly owing to a read error. The chain recombines TRBV7-9 with TRBJ2-1; the D gene is possibly TRBD1 (6 bases). Germline V CDR1 and CDR2: SEHNR, FQNEAQ (reference sequence). This CDR3 comprises 15 residues. The CDR3 DNA sequence: TGTGCCAGCAGCGTCACAGGGTCCTCCAACAATGAGCAGTTCTTC. It translates to CASSVTGSSNNEQFF.

This chain joins TRBV20-1 and TRBJ2-1; no definite D call. Trimming shortened V by 0 bases and J by 1 base, and 13 bases separated the two germline ends. This CDR3 has 16 amino acids. Germline V gene sequence: CDR1 DFQATT, CDR2 SNEGSKA (reference sequence). CDR3 DNA sequence: TGCAGTGCTAGAGATCCGCCAGGTAGTTCCTACAATGAGCAGTTCTTC. It yields the protein CSARDPPGSSYNEQFF.

This clonotype has a count of ten or more. This chain uses TRBV21-1 with TRBJ2-7; the D call of TRBD2 is as the table states it, not checked on the DNA. TRBV21-1 has pseudogene status. This CDR3 comprises 15 residues. This CDR3 is CASSKLAGGFYEQYF. The CDR3 DNA sequence: TGTGCCAGCAGCAAACTAGCGGGGGGGTTTTACGAGCAGTACTTC.

This clonotype was observed many times. The chain joins TRBV13 to TRBJ1-2; TRBD1 matches at 9 bases. The CDR3 totals 16 residues. V dropped 3 bases and J dropped 7; count of bases not matched to a gene: 12. The germline V gene encodes CDR1 PRHDT and CDR2 FYEKMQ (reference sequence). This CDR3 is CASSLAPGQGRGGYTF. Here the CDR3 DNA reads TGTGCCAGCAGCTTGGCACCTGGACAGGGGAGAGGTGGCTACACCTTC.

V is TRBV6-1 and J is TRBJ2-3; D is perhaps TRBD1 (5 bases). Germline V gene sequence: CDR1 MNHNS, CDR2 SASEGT. This CDR3 region has 13 residues. Trimming cost V 7 bases and J 8 bases, with 16 bases left between them. In DNA form, the CDR3 reads TGTGCCAGCACTTCCATTAAGGGGTCTACGCAGTATTTT. Its translation: CASTSIKGSTQYF.

This clonotype came up once. The chain employs TRBV19 and TRBJ2-1; perhaps TRBD2 as D (5 bases). This CDR3 spans 12 amino acids. Germline assignment: CDR1 LNHDA and CDR2 SQIVND (reference sequence). The V end was cut by 8 bases, the J end by 4 bases, with 9 bases between. The CDR3 nucleotides read TGTGCCAGTGCTTCGGGGTACAATGAGCAGTTCTTC. Translation: CASASGYNEQFF.

The V and J genes are TRBV5-6 and TRBJ2-2, with TRBD2 matching 10 bases. The CDR3 runs to 17 residues. Germline V CDR1 and CDR2: SGHDT, YYEEEE. Trimming took 0 bases from V and 7 from J; bases not matched to a gene: 9. This CDR3 reads CASSLVSLAGEIGELFF. The CDR3 region has the DNA TGTGCCAGCAGCTTGGTATCTCTAGCGGGAGAGATCGGGGAGCTGTTTTTT.

This clonotype was seen at least ten times. V is TRBV20-1 and J is TRBJ2-7; no definite D call. Trimming took off 5 bases at V and 4 bases at J, with 6 bases between the two ends. The CDR3 is 10 residues long. CDR1 and CDR2 (germline): DFQATT, SNEGSKA (reference sequence). Here the CDR3 reads CSAQHYEQYF. CDR3 nucleotides: TGCAGTGCTCAGCATTACGAGCAGTACTTC.

The genes are TRBV20-1 and TRBJ2-2; TRBD2 aligns across 10 bases. The CDR3 runs to 15 residues. Germline CDR1 DFQATT, CDR2 SNEGSKA (reference sequence). Losses at the gene ends were 2 bases for V and 6 bases for J; bases not matched to a gene: 6. CDR3: CSARPLAGAAGELFF. The DNA for the CDR3 is TGCAGTGCTAGACCTCTAGCGGGGGCGGCCGGGGAGCTGTTTTTT.

This clonotype was detected many times. The chain links TRBV29-1 to TRBJ2-1; 9 bases fit TRBD1. CDR3 length: 15 amino acids. Looked up from germline, CDR1 is SQVTM and CDR2 is ANQGSEA. The V segment lost 5 bases and the J segment 1 base; nucleotides outside the gene matches: 6. CDR3 in amino acids: CSVLLGTGSYNEQFF. CDR3 sequence (DNA): TGCAGCGTTCTCCTGGGGACAGGGTCCTACAATGAGCAGTTCTTC.